These 18 T cell receptor beta chains were sequenced from one sample in a study of Ad26.COV2.S vaccination and SARS-CoV-2 variants. Profiled with immunoSEQ multiplex PCR; TCRdb holds only in-frame clones, not every one. The sample has about 370,000 clones, 89% seen once. Treatment denoted: roughly 18 received Ad26.COV2.S at low or high dose, single or two shots; five or six received placebo; per-sample allocation not given. Each sample was drawn 63 days after the first injection (of vaccine or placebo). The specimen was peripheral blood, collected in a trial of Ad26.COV2.S vaccine versus placebo. The receptors were sampled from a person aged 18 to 59 who received the Ad26.COV2.S COVID-19 vaccine or a placebo.

This clone was observed a few times. This rearrangement joins TRBV7-2 to TRBJ1-1, with a tentative D call TRBD1 (6 bases). The CDR3 sequence is 13 residues long. Germline loops: CDR1 SGHTA, CDR2 FQGNSA. Trimming removed 3 bases from V and 4 bases from J, with 9 bases in between. The CDR3 DNA reads as TGTGCCAGCAGCTTCACAGGGTTCACTGAAGCTTTCTTT. It yields the protein CASSFTGFTEAFF.

Written as DNA, the CDR3 is TGTGCCAGCAGCCCGAACTGGCCCCCCAGCTCCTACAATGAGCAGTTCTTC. Its translation: CASSPNWPPSSYNEQFF. V gene TRBV7-3 combines with J gene TRBJ2-1; D not certain. This CDR3 spans 17 amino acids. V was shortened by 5 bases and J by 0 bases, with 17 bases between the two germline ends. Looked up from germline, CDR1 is SGHTA and CDR2 is FQGTGA. The full variable domain, in which reference TRBV7-3 and TRBJ2-1 provide the parts outside the CDR3, is GAGVSQTPSNKVTEKGKYVELRCDPISGHTALYWYRQSLGQGPEFLIYFQGTGAADDSGLPNDRFFAVRPEGSVSTLKIQRTERGDSAVYLCASSPNWPPSSYNEQFFGPGTRLTVL.

The rearrangement links TRBV2 to TRBJ2-1; TRBD2 matches 9 bases. The CDR3 length is 14 residues. With 8 bases clipped from V and 6 bases from J, the junction kept 8 bases outside the gene matches. Germline V gives CDR1 SNHLY, CDR2 FYNNEI. This chain's CDR3 is CASSYSGSSNEQFF. In DNA, the CDR3 is TGTGCCAGCTCTTATAGCGGGAGTAGCAATGAGCAGTTCTTC.

This chain joins TRBV5-5 and TRBJ2-7; D is possibly TRBD1 (6 bases). Germline CDR1 SGHKS, CDR2 YYEKEE (reference sequence). V lost 3 bases to trimming and J lost 4 bases, with 8 bases between them. This CDR3 has 12 amino acids. CDR3 amino acids: CASSSTGYEQYF. For the CDR3, the DNA is TGTGCCAGCAGCTCGACAGGATACGAGCAGTACTTC. Based on the CDR3 plus reference TRBV5-5 and TRBJ2-7, the full variable domain is DAGVTQSPTHLIKTRGQQVTLRCSPISGHKSVSWYQQVLGQGPQFIFQYYEKEERGRGNFPDRFSARQFPNYSSELNVNALLLGDSALYLCASSSTGYEQYFGPGTRLTVT.

This clone was counted a few times. The genes are TRBV16 and TRBJ2-1; no clear D. V was clipped by 2 bases and J by 5 bases, with 10 bases between them. The length of the CDR3 is 14 residues. Germline V gene data show CDR1 as KGHSY and CDR2 as FQNENV. In DNA, the CDR3 is TGTGCCAGCAGCCAAGGCAGGTATGACAATGAGCAGTTCTTC. Residues: CASSQGRYDNEQFF.

In DNA, the CDR3 is TGCGCCAGCAGTGATATTACAGGGACGCTGAACACTGAAGCTTTCTTT. Its protein is CASSDITGTLNTEAFF. The chain links TRBV10-2 to TRBJ1-1; TRBD1 might be the D (6 bases). The CDR3 contains 16 residues. V lost 3 bases to trimming and J lost 0 bases, with 14 bases between them. Germline V gene data show CDR1 as WSHSY and CDR2 as SAAADI.

The V call is TRBV25-1, the J call TRBJ2-7; a weak D match, TRBD1 (5 bases). There are 13 residues in the CDR3. Germline V gene data show CDR1 as MGHDK and CDR2 as SYGVNS. Trimming took off 4 bases at V and 3 bases at J, with 10 bases between the two ends. CDR3 nucleotides: TGTGCCAGCAGTGGCCCCCAGGGCTACGAGCAGTACTTC. This translates into CASSGPQGYEQYF.

This sequence joins TRBV10-1 and TRBJ2-1; D gene uncertain. The V and J ends lost 2 bases and 4 bases respectively, with 12 bases between them. CDR1 and CDR2 from the germline V gene are WNHNN and SYGVQD (reference sequence). The CDR3 is 15 residues long. The CDR3 DNA reads as TGCGCCAGCAGTGAGGGAATAGGGCGATACAATGAGCAGTTCTTC. Amino acids: CASSEGIGRYNEQFF.

The chain couples TRBV6-5 to TRBJ2-5, with 11 bases that match TRBD2. The V and J ends lost 6 bases and 8 bases, in that order; junction bases with no gene match: 8. Germline assignment: CDR1 MNHEY and CDR2 SVGAGI. This CDR3 has 14 amino acids. DNA for the CDR3: TGTGCCAGCAGGAACTTAGCGGGAGGGTCAACCCAGTACTTC. Translation gives CASRNLAGGSTQYF.

The rearrangement uses TRBV9 and TRBJ1-2; possibly TRBD1 for D (6 bases). The germline V gene has CDR1 SGDLS and CDR2 YYNGEE. The V and J ends lost 3 bases and 4 bases respectively, with 16 bases between them. This CDR3 contains 15 residues. The CDR3 coding sequence is TGTGCCAGCAGCGACAACAGGGCGGGAGGCTATGGCTACACCTTC. Translated, it gives CASSDNRAGGYGYTF. The full variable domain, rest sourced from reference TRBV9 and TRBJ1-2, is DSGVTQTPKHLITATGQRVTLRCSPRSGDLSVYWYQQSLDQGLQFLIQYYNGEERAKGNILERFSAQQFPDLHSELNLSSLELGDSALYFCASSDNRAGGYGYTFGSGTRLTVV.

The V gene is TRBV5-1, the J gene TRBJ2-3, with 9 bases lining up with TRBD2. CDR3 length: 15 amino acids. The J segment lost 5 bases and the V segment lost 2 bases, leaving 6 bases of the junction unmatched. CDR1 SGHRS and CDR2 YFSETQ come from the germline V gene. The CDR3: CASSFSSGILDTQYF. The DNA of the CDR3 is TGCGCCAGCAGCTTCTCTAGCGGGATTTTAGATACGCAGTATTTT.

This clone was counted once. The rearrangement joins TRBV5-4 to TRBJ1-1; 7 positions match TRBD1. The CDR3 has 14 amino acids. The V gene's germline CDR1 is SGHNT and CDR2 YYREEE (reference sequence). V shed 4 bases, J shed 5 bases, and the junction held 8 bases outside the gene matches. CDR3 in amino acids: CASSPEDRETEAFF. CDR3 bases: TGTGCCAGCAGCCCGGAAGACAGGGAAACTGAAGCTTTCTTT.

This chain joins TRBV5-1 and TRBJ1-1, with D possibly TRBD1 on 6 matching bases. V lost 3 bases, J lost 2 bases, and 8 bases lay in between. CDR3 length equals 13 residues. Germline CDR1 and CDR2: SGHRS and YFSETQ. The CDR3 sequence: CASSWTVNTEAFF. CDR3 coding DNA: TGCGCCAGCAGCTGGACAGTTAACACTGAAGCTTTCTTT.

The rearrangement uses TRBV10-3 and TRBJ2-1, with D hard to call. Germline CDR1 reads ENHRY; CDR2 reads SYGVKD. There are 14 residues in the CDR3. Trimming pared 5 bases from V and 0 bases from J, leaving 8 bases between. The CDR3 region is CAISNSPSYNEQFF. CDR3 DNA sequence: TGTGCCATCAGTAACAGTCCCTCCTACAATGAGCAGTTCTTC.

This CDR3 is CASSKSGTGRAGAYEQYF. The CDR3 nucleotides read TGTGCCAGCAGCAAATCCGGGACAGGGCGAGCGGGAGCATACGAGCAGTACTTC. The rearrangement joins TRBV6-2 or TRBV6-3 to TRBJ2-7; D perhaps matches TRBD1 (9 bases). Per the germline V gene, CDR1 is MNHEY and CDR2 is SVGEGT. This CDR3 is 18 amino acids long. V dropped 6 bases and J dropped 4 bases, with 28 bases sitting between them.

The chain has TRBV5-1 and TRBJ1-1; D call uncertain. The CDR3 covers 13 residues. In germline, CDR1 is SGHRS, CDR2 YFSETQ. The V end lost 1 base, the J end lost 1 base, and 5 bases lay between the germline ends. The chain's CDR3 is CASSLSQNTEAFF. The CDR3 region has the DNA TGCGCCAGCAGCTTGAGCCAGAACACTGAAGCTTTCTTT.

The chain couples TRBV29-1 to TRBJ1-2; D possibly corresponds to TRBD1 (5 bases). V shed 3 bases and J shed 5 bases, with 13 bases lying between them. The CDR3 spans 13 residues. Germline V gene data show CDR1 as SQVTM and CDR2 as ANQGSEA. The CDR3 nucleotides read TGCAGCGTTGAGGCAGGGTCAGGGTATGGCTACACCTTC. Protein product: CSVEAGSGYGYTF.

The rearrangement uses TRBV19 and TRBJ1-5; TRBD1 matches at 7 bases. The CDR3 contains 14 residues. CDR1 and CDR2 from the germline V gene are LNHDA and SQIVND (reference sequence). The J segment lost 7 bases and the V segment lost 3 bases, leaving 6 bases of the junction unmatched. CDR3 DNA sequence: TGTGCCAGTAGTATGGTAGGGGGCTGGCAGCCCCAGCATTTT. Its protein is CASSMVGGWQPQHF. Full variable domain (remainder filled in from reference TRBV19 and TRBJ1-5): DGGITQSPKYLFRKEGQNVTLSCEQNLNHDAMYWYRQDPGQGLRLIYYSQIVNDFQKGDIAEGYSVSREKKESFPLTVTSAQKNPTAFYLCASSMVGGWQPQHFGDGTRLSIL.